This TCR beta chain was sequenced during a study of PD-1 blockade in classical Hodgkin lymphoma. The time point was: cycle 4 day 1 (C4D1), after 6 weeks of nivolumab. Brentuximab vedotin exposure varied, and every patient relapsed after autologous stem cell transplantation. Worth noting for this clone: Its target is not known.

Findings and limits, study-wide: Only CD4+ TCR diversity, not CD8+, had risen significantly by C4D1.

Germline CDR1 reads MGHDK; CDR2 reads SYGVNS. Trimming left V 4 bases short and J 3 bases short, with 16 bases between. The CDR3 extends over 17 amino acids. Using immunoSEQ multiplex PCR, the repertoire was profiled, and TCRdb retains in-frame clones only, with some absent. The sample contains approximately 52,000 clones, around nine tenths of which appear only once. This chain uses TRBV25-1 with TRBJ2-6; weak D call: TRBD1 (5 bases). The receptor was isolated from a human donor with classical Hodgkin lymphoma. The starting material was peripheral blood mononuclear cells (PBMCs), obtained before the fourth cycle of nivolumab. This CDR3 reads CASSGGSPSYGANVLTF. The CDR3 DNA reads as TGTGCCAGCAGTGGGGGCAGCCCCAGCTATGGGGCCAACGTCCTGACTTTC.